These 30 T cell receptor beta chains were sequenced from one sample in a study of cytomegalovirus exposure and HLA in healthy donors. PCR involved 60 Vbeta and 13 Jbeta primers. Sequencing was performed with immunoSEQ multiplex PCR; in TCRdb, only in-frame clones are kept and a portion is missing. This repertoire shows a few hundred thousand clones, under 80% found once; its top ten account for 1.8%. The sequenced sample consisted of PBMCs. Receptor source: a woman in her twenties or thirties in good health and CMV-seronegative.

In nucleotides, the CDR3 is TGTGCCAGCAGTGACAGGGGGCCCAATTCACCCCTCCACTTT. As protein: CASSDRGPNSPLHF. This sequence joins TRBV6-5 and TRBJ1-6; TRBD1 matches 10 bases. The V gene's germline CDR1 is MNHEY and CDR2 SVGAGI. V lost 5 bases to trimming and J lost 7 bases; unmatched junction nucleotides: 2. The CDR3 covers 14 residues.

A word on this clone: At one boundary the junction diverges from the germline segment, which might be a read error. V gene TRBV7-9 combines with J gene TRBJ2-7, with TRBD1 matching over 7 bases. The CDR3 consists of 14 residues. The V gene's germline CDR1 is SEHNR and CDR2 FQNEAQ (reference sequence). The CDR3 sequence is CSSSPRQGNYEQYF. In DNA, the CDR3 is TGTTCCAGCAGCCCCCGACAGGGCAACTACGAGCAGTACTTC.

This clone was counted between two and nine times. In the same sample, other DNA sequences code for this CDR3. The chain uses TRBV9 and TRBJ1-2, with TRBD1 matching 7 bases. Germline lookup yields CDR1 SGDLS and CDR2 YYNGEE. The CDR3 totals 12 residues. Unmatched junction bases numbered 8, after V lost 4 bases and J lost 11 bases. Here the CDR3 DNA reads TGTGCCAGCAGCCAGCCCCCAGGGGGGTACACCTTC. Translated, it gives CASSQPPGGYTF.

The genes are TRBV6-5 and TRBJ2-3, with D maybe TRBD2 (5 bases). V lost 2 bases to trimming and J lost 6 bases, with 12 bases between them. Germline V CDR1 and CDR2: MNHEY, SVGAGI. This CDR3 region has 14 residues. The CDR3 loop reads CASSYDRDRDTQYF. In DNA, the CDR3 is TGTGCCAGCAGTTACGACCGGGATAGGGATACGCAGTATTTT.

The chain employs TRBV19 and TRBJ1-6; D is possibly TRBD1 (6 bases). The CDR3 spans 14 residues. V lost 5 bases and J 10 bases, leaving 15 bases between the germline ends. Germline CDR1 and CDR2: LNHDA and SQIVND (reference sequence). Here the CDR3 reads CASSPTGGRSPLHF. The CDR3, as DNA: TGTGCCAGTAGTCCGACAGGTGGTCGGTCACCCCTCCACTTT.

V is TRBV5-1 and J is TRBJ2-1; no firm D call. Trimming pared 4 bases from V and 1 base from J, leaving 15 bases between. The CDR3 sequence is 16 residues long. Germline V gene lookup returns CDR1 SGHRS and CDR2 YFSETQ. This CDR3 is CASSRVGPSSYNEQFF. The CDR3 coding sequence is TGCGCCAGCAGCCGTGTTGGGCCTTCATCCTACAATGAGCAGTTCTTC.

This clone was picked up a small number of times. The V call is TRBV6-1, the J call TRBJ1-2; TRBD1 matches at 7 bases. V gave up 1 base and J gave up 4 bases; unmatched junction bases: 6. Per the germline V gene, CDR1 is MNHNS and CDR2 is SASEGT. The CDR3 contains 15 residues. For the CDR3, the DNA is TGTGCCAGCAGTGAAGAGGAGGGGGCAGGCTATGGCTACACCTTC. Amino acids: CASSEEEGAGYGYTF.

This sequence joins TRBV7-3 and TRBJ2-1, with a tentative D call TRBD2 (6 bases). Germline lookup yields CDR1 SGHTA and CDR2 FQGTGA. The CDR3 has 15 amino acids. The V and J ends lost 2 bases and 8 bases respectively, with 16 bases between them. The CDR3 protein is CASSLGGVGNYEQFF. CDR3 nucleotides: TGTGCCAGCAGCTTAGGCGGGGTAGGGAATTATGAGCAGTTCTTC.

V usage is TRBV4-2 and J usage is TRBJ2-2, with D unresolved. Trimming left V 0 bases short and J 0 bases short, with 11 bases between. This CDR3 has 17 residues. Germline CDR1 and CDR2: LGHNA and YNFKEQ. In DNA, the CDR3 is TGTGCCAGCAGCCAAGATCGCCTCGCGCCGAACACCGGGGAGCTGTTTTTT. It encodes CASSQDRLAPNTGELFF.

The rearrangement uses TRBV15 and TRBJ2-7, with 8 bases lining up with TRBD1. Germline CDR1 LNHNV, CDR2 YYDKDF (reference sequence). There are 14 residues in the CDR3. J lost 5 bases, V lost 5 bases, and 8 bases had no gene match. The CDR3 nucleotides read TGTGCCACCAGCCTAGGACAGGGCCAGGACGAGCAGTACTTC. Its translation: CATSLGQGQDEQYF.

The chain uses TRBV6-1 and TRBJ1-5; 8 nucleotides agree with TRBD1. Losses at the gene ends were 4 bases for V and 5 bases for J; bases not matched to a gene: 7. The germline CDR1 and CDR2 sequences are MNHNS and SASEGT. The CDR3 has 15 residues. CDR3 nucleotide sequence: TGTGCCAGCAGTGGTAGAGACAGGGGCTATCAGCCCCAGCATTTT. Its protein is CASSGRDRGYQPQHF.

This clone was picked up a small number of times. The genes are TRBV19 and TRBJ1-1; maybe TRBD1 (5 bases). Trimming took 7 bases from V and 0 from J, leaving 15 bases between them. The germline V gene encodes CDR1 LNHDA and CDR2 SQIVND (reference sequence). The CDR3 is made up of 15 amino acids. The DNA for the CDR3 is TGTGCCAGTATAGCACAGGTGCAGTTGAACACTGAAGCTTTCTTT. This gives the protein CASIAQVQLNTEAFF.

This rearrangement joins TRBV25-1 to TRBJ2-3; perhaps TRBD1 as D (6 bases). Trimming removed 5 bases at V and 5 bases at J, with 17 bases between. The germline CDR1 and CDR2 sequences are MGHDK and SYGVNS. The CDR3 is 15 amino acids. CDR3 in DNA: TGTGCCAGCAGTCCAGGGGCCGTAAATTTAGATACGCAGTATTTT. Translated: CASSPGAVNLDTQYF.

The chain recombines TRBV6-6 with TRBJ1-2; D is perhaps TRBD1 (5 bases). The length of the CDR3 is 13 residues. Germline assignment: CDR1 MNHNY and CDR2 SVGAGI (reference sequence). Trimming cost V 7 bases and J 5 bases, with 14 bases left between them. CDR3 bases: TGTGCCAGCACCTCGACAGCTCGATATGGCTACACCTTC. It is translated as CASTSTARYGYTF.

The rearrangement links TRBV7-3 to TRBJ1-5; 12 positions match TRBD1. Germline-derived CDR1 and CDR2 are SGHTA and FQGTGA. The length of the CDR3 is 17 residues. The ends lost 7 bases at V and 6 bases at J; junction bases unmatched: 13. CDR3 nucleotide sequence: TGTGCCAGCACACTTAAGGTGGGACAGGGGGCAAGTCAGCCCCAGCATTTT. Encoded protein: CASTLKVGQGASQPQHF.

The CDR3 is CASVSGPEQFF. CDR3 in DNA: TGTGCCAGCGTTAGCGGCCCGGAGCAGTTCTTC. The genes are TRBV6-1 and TRBJ2-1; D may be TRBD2 (6 bases). Germline-derived CDR1 and CDR2 are MNHNS and SASEGT. This CDR3 spans 11 amino acids. Trimming left V 8 bases short and J 10 bases short, with 12 bases between.

V is TRBV6-1 and J is TRBJ2-3; 7 bases fit TRBD1. Germline lookup yields CDR1 MNHNS and CDR2 SASEGT. J gave up 3 bases and V 3 bases, and 3 bases lay outside the gene matches. The CDR3 is 14 amino acids. The chain's CDR3 is CASSEGQPTDTQYF. DNA for the CDR3: TGTGCCAGCAGTGAGGGACAGCCTACAGATACGCAGTATTTT.

This clone has a handful of counts. The gene calls are TRBV6-1 and TRBJ2-1; TRBD2 matches 10 bases. With 5 bases clipped from V and 7 bases from J, the junction kept 2 bases outside the gene matches. This CDR3 spans 13 amino acids. Germline V gene lookup returns CDR1 MNHNS and CDR2 SASEGT. The CDR3 region is CASSSSGGNEQFF. CDR3 DNA: TGTGCCAGCAGTAGTAGCGGGGGGAATGAGCAGTTCTTC.

The V and J genes are TRBV7-9 and TRBJ2-7; the D gene is possibly TRBD2 (5 bases). The germline V gene encodes CDR1 SEHNR and CDR2 FQNEAQ (reference sequence). The CDR3 has 16 amino acids. The V gene lost 5 bases and the J gene lost 6 bases, with 23 bases spanning the gap. The CDR3 here is CASSLAGSGGLGEQYF. The CDR3 nucleotides read TGTGCCAGCAGCCTCGCTGGAAGCGGTGGACTGGGCGAGCAGTACTTC.

This chain links TRBV30 with TRBJ1-5; maybe TRBD1 (6 bases). The V gene's germline CDR1 is GTSNPN and CDR2 SVGIG (reference sequence). V dropped 0 bases and J dropped 4 bases, with 16 bases sitting between them. This CDR3 comprises 16 residues. CDR3 residues: CAWSVRGSGGNQPQHF. CDR3 bases: TGTGCCTGGAGTGTAAGGGGGAGCGGGGGGAATCAGCCCCAGCATTTT.

This chain uses TRBV4-2 with TRBJ1-3; the D is unclear. The CDR3 runs to 15 residues. The V gene lost 0 bases and the J gene lost 1 base, with 7 bases spanning the gap. Per germline, CDR1 LGHNA and CDR2 YNFKEQ. Here the CDR3 DNA reads TGTGCCAGCAGCCAAGATCAGCGTTCTGGAAACACCATATATTTT. Translation gives CASSQDQRSGNTIYF.

The rearrangement joins TRBV7-3 to TRBJ2-1, with TRBD2 identical over 8 bases. From germline, CDR1 is SGHTA and CDR2 FQGTGA. The CDR3 covers 16 residues. Trimming removed 5 bases from V and 5 bases from J; junction bases left unmatched: 11. The CDR3 bases are TGTGCCAGCAGCCCGAGGACTAGCCCTTTCAACAATGAGCAGTTCTTC. Protein: CASSPRTSPFNNEQFF.

A word on this clone: Mismatch with germline at one junction end may stem from a read error. CDR3 sequence reads: CASSLDREEQYF. CDR3 sequence (DNA): TGTGCTAGCAGCTTGGACAGGGAGGAGCAGTACTTC. The chain employs TRBV7-7 and TRBJ2-7; 8 bases are a match to TRBD1. Germline V gene lookup returns CDR1 SSHAT and CDR2 FNYEAQ (reference sequence). The length of the CDR3 is 12 residues.

This clone was counted a few times. The chain employs TRBV16 and TRBJ1-1; D gene unclear. Trimming shortened V by 4 bases and J by 8 bases, and 17 bases separated the two germline ends. Germline CDR1 reads KGHSY; CDR2 reads FQNENV. CDR3 length: 14 residues. CDR3 loop: CASSPSRQVQEAFF. CDR3 bases: TGTGCCAGCAGCCCCTCGCGACAAGTTCAAGAAGCTTTCTTT.

The table lists this clone with a few counts. This chain connects TRBV6-1 to TRBJ2-1; the D gene is possibly TRBD1 (6 bases). Per germline, CDR1 MNHNS and CDR2 SASEGT. V shed 10 bases and J shed 0 bases, with 16 bases lying between them. The length of the CDR3 is 15 residues. The CDR3 nucleotides read TGTGCCACAGGTGGGGCGGACAGCTCCTACAATGAGCAGTTCTTC. The encoded protein is CATGGADSSYNEQFF.

This chain links TRBV12-5 with TRBJ2-7, with TRBD2 matching over 8 bases. The V segment lost 2 bases and the J segment 0 bases; nucleotides outside the gene matches: 3. The CDR3 is made up of 15 amino acids. The germline CDR1 and CDR2 sequences are LGHNT and FRNRAP. CDR3 nucleotide sequence: TGTGCTAGTGGTTTGAACGGGGGGGCCTCCTACGAGCAGTACTTC. Its protein product is CASGLNGGASYEQYF. Variable domain in full (rest from reference TRBV12-5 and TRBJ2-7): DARVTQTPRHKVTEMGQEVTMRCQPILGHNTVFWYRQTMMQGLELLAYFRNRAPLDDSGMPKDRFSAEMPDATLATLKIQPSEPRDSAVYFCASGLNGGASYEQYFGPGTRLTVT.

A single count supports this clone. The chain uses TRBV11-3 and TRBJ2-1; 7 bases are a match to TRBD2. The CDR3 runs 13 residues. The V gene end was trimmed by 6 bases and the J gene end by 6 bases; junction bases not matched to a gene: 5. Per the germline V gene, CDR1 is SGHNT and CDR2 is YENEEA. CDR3 nucleotides: TGTGCCAGCAGATTGGGGGGGGGCAATGAGCAGTTCTTC. This gives the protein CASRLGGGNEQFF.

The CDR3 sequence: CAISRGQDYGYTF. The DNA for the CDR3 is TGTGCCATCAGTAGGGGACAGGACTATGGCTACACCTTC. This chain uses TRBV10-3 with TRBJ1-2; 8 positions match TRBD1. V dropped 5 bases and J dropped 3; count of bases not matched to a gene: 2. Germline V gene sequence: CDR1 ENHRY, CDR2 SYGVKD. The CDR3 consists of 13 residues.

The chain couples TRBV29-1 to TRBJ1-2; 9 bases are shared with TRBD1. The germline gives CDR1 SQVTM, CDR2 ANQGSEA. V gave up 3 bases and J gave up 2 bases; unmatched junction bases: 7. This CDR3 has 15 residues. DNA for the CDR3: TGCAGCGTTGACCTAACAGGGACAGGGAACTATGGCTACACCTTC. It specifies CSVDLTGTGNYGYTF.

The chain has TRBV9 and TRBJ1-3; no reliable D call. CDR1 is SGDLS, CDR2 YYNGEE, per germline. Trimming removed 0 bases from V and 0 bases from J, with 19 bases in between. The length of the CDR3 is 19 residues. The CDR3 is CASSVAGGLTSSSGNTIYF. CDR3 coding DNA: TGTGCCAGCAGCGTAGCCGGAGGGCTAACTTCGAGCTCTGGAAACACCATATATTTT.